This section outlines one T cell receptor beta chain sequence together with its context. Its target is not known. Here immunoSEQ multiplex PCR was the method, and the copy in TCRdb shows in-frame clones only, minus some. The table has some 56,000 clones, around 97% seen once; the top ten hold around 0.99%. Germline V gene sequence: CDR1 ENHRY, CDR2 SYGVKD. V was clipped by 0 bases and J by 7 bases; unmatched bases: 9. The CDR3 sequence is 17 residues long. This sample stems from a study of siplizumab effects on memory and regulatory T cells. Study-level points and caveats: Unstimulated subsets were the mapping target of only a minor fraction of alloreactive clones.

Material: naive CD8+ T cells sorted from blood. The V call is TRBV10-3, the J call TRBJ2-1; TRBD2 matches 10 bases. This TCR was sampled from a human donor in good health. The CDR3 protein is CAISESSLAGVWNEQFF. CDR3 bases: TGTGCCATCAGTGAGTCGAGTCTAGCGGGAGTTTGGAATGAGCAGTTCTTC.